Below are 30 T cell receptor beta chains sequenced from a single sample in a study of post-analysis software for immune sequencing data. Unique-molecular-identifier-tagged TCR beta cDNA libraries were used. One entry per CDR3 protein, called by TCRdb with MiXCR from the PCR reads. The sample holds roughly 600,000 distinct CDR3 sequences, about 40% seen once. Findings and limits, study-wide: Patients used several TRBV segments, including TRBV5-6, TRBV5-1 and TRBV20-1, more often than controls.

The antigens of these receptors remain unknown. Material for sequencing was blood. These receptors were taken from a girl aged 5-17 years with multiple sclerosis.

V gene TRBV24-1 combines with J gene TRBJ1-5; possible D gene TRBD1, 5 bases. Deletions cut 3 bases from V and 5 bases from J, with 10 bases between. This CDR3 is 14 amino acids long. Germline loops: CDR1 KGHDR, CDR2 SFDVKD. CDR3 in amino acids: CATSDGGDDQPQHF. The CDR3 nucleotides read TGTGCCACCAGTGATGGGGGGGACGATCAGCCCCAGCATTTT.

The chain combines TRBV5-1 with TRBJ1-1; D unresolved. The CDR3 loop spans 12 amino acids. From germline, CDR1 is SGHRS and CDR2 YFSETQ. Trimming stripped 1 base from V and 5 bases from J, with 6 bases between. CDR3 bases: TGCGCCAGCAGCTTGATGGATACTGAAGCTTTCTTT. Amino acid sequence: CASSLMDTEAFF.

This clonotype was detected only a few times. The DNA for the CDR3 is TGTGCCAGCAGTTTAGGAGGGACCGCTCGGCCCCAGCATTTT. Protein sequence: CASSLGGTARPQHF. The V gene is TRBV12-3 or TRBV12-4, the J gene TRBJ1-5, with D perhaps matching TRBD1 (5 bases). The CDR3 is 14 residues long. Trimming removed 1 base at V and 9 bases at J, with 13 bases between.

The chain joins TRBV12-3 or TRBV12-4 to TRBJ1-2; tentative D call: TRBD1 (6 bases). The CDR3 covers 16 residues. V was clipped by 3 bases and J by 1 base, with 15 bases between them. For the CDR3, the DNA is TGTGCCAGCAGTTTGGGGGCAGGACAAAATAACTATGGCTACACCTTC. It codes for CASSLGAGQNNYGYTF.

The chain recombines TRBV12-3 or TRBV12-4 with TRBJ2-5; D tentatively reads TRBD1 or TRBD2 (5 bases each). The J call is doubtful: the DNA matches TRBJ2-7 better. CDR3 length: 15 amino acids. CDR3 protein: CASSIRRGPLYEQYF. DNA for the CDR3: TGTGCCAGCAGTATTCGTCGGGGCCCACTTTACGAGCAGTACTTC.

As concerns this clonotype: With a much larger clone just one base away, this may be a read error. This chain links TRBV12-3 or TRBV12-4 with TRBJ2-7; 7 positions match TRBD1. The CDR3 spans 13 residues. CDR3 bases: TGTGCCAGCAGCCGGGACAGCTCCTACGGGCAGTACTTC. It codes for CASSRDSSYGQYF.

CDR3 coding DNA: TGTGCCAGCAGCCAAGGGGGACTAGCCCTGTTCTTC. Protein product: CASSQGGLALFF. J is TRBJ2-1 and V is TRBV3-1; 9 bases agree with TRBD2. V shed 1 base, J shed 15 bases, and the junction held 4 bases outside the gene matches. In germline, CDR1 is LGHDT, CDR2 YNNKEL (reference sequence). The CDR3 contains 12 residues.

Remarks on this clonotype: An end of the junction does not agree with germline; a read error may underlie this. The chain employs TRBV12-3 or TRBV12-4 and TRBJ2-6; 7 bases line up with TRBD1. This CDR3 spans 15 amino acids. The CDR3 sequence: CASRWTGSGTNVLTF. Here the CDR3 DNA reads TGTGCCAGCAGGTGGACAGGCTCTGGGACCAACGTCCTGACTTTC.

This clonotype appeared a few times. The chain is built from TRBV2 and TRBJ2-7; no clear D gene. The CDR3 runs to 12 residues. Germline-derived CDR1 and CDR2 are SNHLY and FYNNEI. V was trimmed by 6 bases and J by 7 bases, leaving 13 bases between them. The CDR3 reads CASRSLGWEQYF. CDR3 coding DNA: TGTGCCAGCAGGAGTTTGGGGTGGGAGCAGTACTTC.

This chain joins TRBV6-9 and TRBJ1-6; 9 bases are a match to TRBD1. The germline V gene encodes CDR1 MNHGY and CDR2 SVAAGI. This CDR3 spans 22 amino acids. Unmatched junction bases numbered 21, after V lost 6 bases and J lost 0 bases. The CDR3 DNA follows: TGTGCCAGCAGCGAACCGACAGGGGGAAGGGGCCTTGAAAGCTCCTATAATTCACCCCTCCACTTT. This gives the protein CASSEPTGGRGLESSYNSPLHF.

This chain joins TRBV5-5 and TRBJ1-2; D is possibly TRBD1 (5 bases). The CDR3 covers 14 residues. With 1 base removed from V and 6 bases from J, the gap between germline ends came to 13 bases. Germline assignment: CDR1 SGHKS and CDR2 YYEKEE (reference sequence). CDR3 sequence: CASSLRRDGHGYTF. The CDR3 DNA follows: TGTGCCAGCAGCTTGCGCAGGGACGGGCATGGCTACACCTTC.

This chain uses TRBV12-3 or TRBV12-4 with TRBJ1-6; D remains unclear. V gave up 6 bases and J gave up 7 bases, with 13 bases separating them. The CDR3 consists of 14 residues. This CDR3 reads CASRHLAWNSPLHF. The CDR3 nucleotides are TGTGCCAGCAGACACTTGGCATGGAATTCACCCCTCCACTTT.

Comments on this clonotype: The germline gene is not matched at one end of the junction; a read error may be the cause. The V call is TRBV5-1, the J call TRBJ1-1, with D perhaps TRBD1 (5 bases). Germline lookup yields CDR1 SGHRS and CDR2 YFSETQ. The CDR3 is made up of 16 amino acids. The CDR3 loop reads CASSSGGLGTNTDAFF. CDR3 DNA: TGCGCCAGCAGCTCGGGGGGGTTGGGGACGAACACTGACGCTTTCTTT.

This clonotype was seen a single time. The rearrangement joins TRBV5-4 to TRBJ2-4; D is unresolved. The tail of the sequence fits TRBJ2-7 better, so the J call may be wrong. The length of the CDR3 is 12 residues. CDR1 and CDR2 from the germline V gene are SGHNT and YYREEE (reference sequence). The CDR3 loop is CASSLGFDEQYF. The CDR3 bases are TGTGCCAGCAGCTTGGGGTTTGACGAGCAGTACTTC.

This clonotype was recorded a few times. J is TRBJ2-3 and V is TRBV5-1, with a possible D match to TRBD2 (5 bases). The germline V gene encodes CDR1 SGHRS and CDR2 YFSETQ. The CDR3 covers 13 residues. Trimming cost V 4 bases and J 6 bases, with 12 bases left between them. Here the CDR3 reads CASSPPTGDTQYF. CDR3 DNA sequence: TGCGCCAGCAGCCCGCCTACGGGGGATACGCAGTATTTT.

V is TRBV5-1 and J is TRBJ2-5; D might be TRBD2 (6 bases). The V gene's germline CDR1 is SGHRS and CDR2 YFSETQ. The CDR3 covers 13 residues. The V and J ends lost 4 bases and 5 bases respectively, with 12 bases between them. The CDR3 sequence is CASSTRREETQYF. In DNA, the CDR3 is TGCGCCAGCAGCACCAGGAGGGAGGAGACCCAGTACTTC.

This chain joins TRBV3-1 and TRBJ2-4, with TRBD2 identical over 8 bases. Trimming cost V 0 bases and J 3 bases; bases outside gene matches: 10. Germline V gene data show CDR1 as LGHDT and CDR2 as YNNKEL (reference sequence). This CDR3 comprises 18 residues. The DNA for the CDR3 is TGTGCCAGCAGCCAAGATCTGAGGCGGGAGGAGGACAAAAACATTCAGTACTTC. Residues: CASSQDLRREEDKNIQYF.

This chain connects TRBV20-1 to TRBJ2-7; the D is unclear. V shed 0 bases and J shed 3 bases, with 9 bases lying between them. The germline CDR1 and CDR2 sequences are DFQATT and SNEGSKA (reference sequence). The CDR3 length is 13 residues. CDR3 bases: TGCAGTGCTAGAGACAGCTCCGACTACGAGCAGTACTTC. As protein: CSARDSSDYEQYF.

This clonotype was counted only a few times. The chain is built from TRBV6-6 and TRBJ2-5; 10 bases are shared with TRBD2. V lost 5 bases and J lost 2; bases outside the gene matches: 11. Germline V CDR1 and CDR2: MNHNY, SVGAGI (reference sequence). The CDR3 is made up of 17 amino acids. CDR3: CASSQGGLALIQETQYF. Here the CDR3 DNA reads TGTGCCAGCAGTCAAGGGGGACTAGCGTTAATACAAGAGACCCAGTACTTC.

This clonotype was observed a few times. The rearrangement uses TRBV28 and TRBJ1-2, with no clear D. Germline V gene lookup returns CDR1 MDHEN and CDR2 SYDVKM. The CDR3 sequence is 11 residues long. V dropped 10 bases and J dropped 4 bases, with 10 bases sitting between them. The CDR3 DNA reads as TGTGCCATCCCGACCGTCTATGGCTACACCTTC. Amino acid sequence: CAIPTVYGYTF.

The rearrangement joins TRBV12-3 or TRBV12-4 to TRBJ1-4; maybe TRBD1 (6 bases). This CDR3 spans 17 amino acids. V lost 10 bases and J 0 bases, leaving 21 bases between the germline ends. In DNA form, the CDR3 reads TGTGCCACCTCCCCCACAGGGCTGAGTGCAACTAATGAAAAACTGTTTTTT. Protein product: CATSPTGLSATNEKLFF.

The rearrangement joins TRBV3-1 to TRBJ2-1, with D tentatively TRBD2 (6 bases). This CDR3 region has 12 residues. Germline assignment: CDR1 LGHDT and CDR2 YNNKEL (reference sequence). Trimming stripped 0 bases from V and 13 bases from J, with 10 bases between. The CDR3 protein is CASSQEGLLQFF. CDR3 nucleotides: TGTGCCAGCAGCCAAGAGGGACTGCTACAGTTCTTC.

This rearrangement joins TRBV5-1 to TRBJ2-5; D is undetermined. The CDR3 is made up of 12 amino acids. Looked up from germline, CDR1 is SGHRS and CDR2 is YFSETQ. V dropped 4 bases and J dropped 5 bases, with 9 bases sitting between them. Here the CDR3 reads CASSRAGETQYF. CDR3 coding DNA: TGCGCCAGCAGCAGAGCCGGGGAGACCCAGTACTTC.

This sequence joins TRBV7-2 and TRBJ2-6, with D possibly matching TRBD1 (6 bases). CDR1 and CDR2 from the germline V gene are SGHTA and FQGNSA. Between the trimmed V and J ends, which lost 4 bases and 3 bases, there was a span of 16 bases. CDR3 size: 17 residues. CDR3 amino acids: CASSSGQPVFGANVLTF. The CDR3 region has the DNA TGTGCCAGCAGCTCCGGACAGCCAGTCTTTGGGGCCAACGTCCTGACTTTC.

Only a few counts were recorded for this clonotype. CDR3 DNA: TGCGCCAGCAGCCAAGAGGGAGGGGCTAACTATGGCTACACCTTC. It specifies CASSQEGGANYGYTF. V and J are TRBV4-1 and TRBJ1-2, with D maybe TRBD1 (5 bases). Trimming shortened V by 0 bases and J by 0 bases, and 8 bases separated the two germline ends. The CDR3 sequence is 15 residues long. Germline loops: CDR1 MGHRA, CDR2 YSYEKL.

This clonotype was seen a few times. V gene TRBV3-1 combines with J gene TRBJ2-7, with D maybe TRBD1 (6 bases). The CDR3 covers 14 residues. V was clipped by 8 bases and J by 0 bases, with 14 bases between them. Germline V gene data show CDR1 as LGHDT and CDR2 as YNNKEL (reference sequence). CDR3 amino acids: CASAGSDSSYEQYF. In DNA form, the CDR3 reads TGTGCCAGCGCCGGATCGGACAGCTCCTACGAGCAGTACTTC.

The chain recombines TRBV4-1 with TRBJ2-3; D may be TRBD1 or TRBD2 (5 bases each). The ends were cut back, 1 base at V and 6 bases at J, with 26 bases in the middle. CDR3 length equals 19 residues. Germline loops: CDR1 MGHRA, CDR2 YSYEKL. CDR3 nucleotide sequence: TGCGCCAGCAGCCAAGGTGGGAAAGGTGGATGGACATGGGGGGATACGCAGTATTTT. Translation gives CASSQGGKGGWTWGDTQYF.

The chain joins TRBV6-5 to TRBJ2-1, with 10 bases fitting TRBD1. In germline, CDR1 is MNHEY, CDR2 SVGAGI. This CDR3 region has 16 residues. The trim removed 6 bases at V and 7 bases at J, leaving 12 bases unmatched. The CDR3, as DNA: TGTGCCAGCAGCTCTATCAGGACAGGGGGTTTAAATGAGCAGTTCTTC. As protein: CASSSIRTGGLNEQFF.

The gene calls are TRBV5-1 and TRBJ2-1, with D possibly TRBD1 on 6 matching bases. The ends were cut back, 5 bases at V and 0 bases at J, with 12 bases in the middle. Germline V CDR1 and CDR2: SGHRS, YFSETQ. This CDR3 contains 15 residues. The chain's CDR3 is CASSKDRSSYNEQFF. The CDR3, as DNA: TGCGCCAGCAGTAAAGACAGGAGCTCCTACAATGAGCAGTTCTTC.

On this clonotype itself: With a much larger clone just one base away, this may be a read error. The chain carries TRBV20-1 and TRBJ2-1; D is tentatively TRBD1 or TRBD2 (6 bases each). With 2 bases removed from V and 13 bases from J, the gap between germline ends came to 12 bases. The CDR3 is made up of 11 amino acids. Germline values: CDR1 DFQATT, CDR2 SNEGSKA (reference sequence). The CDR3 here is CSARRGETQFF. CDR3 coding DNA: TGCAGTGCTAGAAGGGGGGAGACCCAGTTCTTC.